This TCR beta chain emerged from a study of CD8 T cells in ankylosing spondylitis. As concerns this clonotype: Its antigen remains unknown.

TCRdb passed the 5' RACE reads through MiXCR, listing each CDR3 protein once. The sample carries more than 600,000 distinct CDR3 sequences, around 17% recorded once. The V and J ends lost 2 bases and 0 bases respectively, with 9 bases between them. The CDR3 has 14 amino acids. CDR1 is SGHRS, CDR2 YFSETQ, per germline. Study-level findings and limits: A TCR beta motif made of several highly homologous variants seemed typical of ankylosing spondylitis blood.

Sample: blood, either unsorted or a sorted T cell fraction (not recorded which). V usage is TRBV5-1 and J usage is TRBJ2-7, with D unresolved. The sequence came from a male donor with ankylosing spondylitis. The DNA for the CDR3 is TGCGCCAGCAGCTTTGAAGCGTACTCCTACGAGCAGTACTTC. It is translated as CASSFEAYSYEQYF.